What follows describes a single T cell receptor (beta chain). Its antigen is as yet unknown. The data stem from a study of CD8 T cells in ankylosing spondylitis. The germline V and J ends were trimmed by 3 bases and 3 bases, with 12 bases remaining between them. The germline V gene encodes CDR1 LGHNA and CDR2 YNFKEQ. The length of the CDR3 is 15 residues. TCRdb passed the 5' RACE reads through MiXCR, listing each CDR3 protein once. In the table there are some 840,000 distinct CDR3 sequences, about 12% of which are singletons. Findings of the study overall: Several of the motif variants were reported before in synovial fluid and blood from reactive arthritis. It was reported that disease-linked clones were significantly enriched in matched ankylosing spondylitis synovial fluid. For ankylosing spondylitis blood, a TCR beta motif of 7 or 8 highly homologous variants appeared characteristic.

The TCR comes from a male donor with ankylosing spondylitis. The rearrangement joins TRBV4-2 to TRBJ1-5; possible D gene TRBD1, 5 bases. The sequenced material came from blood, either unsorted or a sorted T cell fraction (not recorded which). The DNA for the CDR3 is TGTGCCAGCAGCCATTCAGGGCCCTTCAATCAGCCCCAGCATTTT. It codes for CASSHSGPFNQPQHF.